These 19 T cell receptor beta chains share one sample of origin, sequenced in a study of shared clonotypes between healthy human individuals. Method: immunoSEQ multiplex PCR; TCRdb's copy keeps in-frame clones and lacks some. The sample comprises approximately 2,200,000 clones, approximately 94% of which are singletons, and roughly 1.7% rests with the top ten. Selected positively for CCR7 and CD45RO-negative, naive CD8 cells excluded terminally differentiated effector memory CD45RA+ cells. The sample comprised naive CD8+ T cells from PBMCs. These receptors were taken from a man between 18 and 29 years old in good health. Some clones in this sample may be carry-over from other donors' samples.

The J gene is TRBJ1-1, the V gene TRBV15; D gene ambiguous. The CDR3 spans 15 residues. Germline lookup yields CDR1 LNHNV and CDR2 YYDKDF (reference sequence). Trimming left V 0 bases short and J 0 bases short, with 8 bases between. The CDR3 nucleotides read TGTGCCACCAGCAGAGACGGGTGGGTGAACACTGAAGCTTTCTTT. Amino acids: CATSRDGWVNTEAFF. Complete variable domain (other parts from reference TRBV15 and TRBJ1-1): DAMVIQNPRYQVTQFGKPVTLSCSQTLNHNVMYWYQQKSSQAPKLLFHYYDKDFNNEADTPDNFQSRRPNTSFCFLDIRSPGLGDTAMYLCATSRDGWVNTEAFFGQGTRLTVV.

The CDR3 nucleotides read TGTGCCATCAGGTCTACAGGAGACTCTGGAAACACCATATATTTT. It translates to CAIRSTGDSGNTIYF. The rearrangement uses TRBV10-3 and TRBJ1-3; tentative D call: TRBD1 (5 bases). The CDR3 is made up of 15 amino acids. V lost 6 bases, J lost 0 bases, and 12 bases lay in between. The germline V gene encodes CDR1 ENHRY and CDR2 SYGVKD.

This sequence joins TRBV4-2 and TRBJ2-1; D call uncertain. The CDR3 has 16 residues. V dropped 0 bases and J dropped 5 bases, with 14 bases sitting between them. In germline, CDR1 is LGHNA, CDR2 YNFKEQ. The CDR3 DNA reads as TGTGCCAGCAGCCAAGAGGTCGTGACATCGGACAATGAGCAGTTCTTC. It translates to CASSQEVVTSDNEQFF.

The gene calls are TRBV14 and TRBJ2-5, with D perhaps assigned TRBD1 or TRBD2 (6 bases each). This CDR3 has 20 residues. Germline CDR1 is SGHDN and CDR2 is FVKESK. The V end was cut by 1 base, the J end by 2 bases, with 26 bases between. In nucleotides, the CDR3 is TGTGCCAGCAGCCAAGGGGCCGGGACTCCCCGCCTAGGGGGTCAAGAGACCCAGTACTTC. Its protein is CASSQGAGTPRLGGQETQYF.

About this clone itself: A much larger clone is a single base away; this may be a read error. The V call is TRBV11-1, the J call TRBJ2-7; D gene ambiguous. Germline values: CDR1 SGHAT, CDR2 FQDESV (reference sequence). Deletions cut 5 bases from V and 0 bases from J, with 5 bases between. The CDR3 runs to 12 residues. The CDR3 region has the DNA TGTGCCAGCAGCCCCCGCTCCTACGAGCAGTACTTC. It encodes CASSPRSYEQYF.

This chain uses TRBV7-3 with TRBJ2-2, with a weak D call TRBD2 (6 bases). CDR1 SGHTA and CDR2 FQGTGA come from the germline V gene. CDR3 length: 16 amino acids. V dropped 5 bases and J dropped 4 bases, with 17 bases sitting between them. The CDR3 reads CASSPLGGPSTGELFF. The CDR3, as DNA: TGTGCCAGCAGCCCGCTAGGAGGGCCGAGCACCGGGGAGCTGTTTTTT.

The chain has TRBV28 and TRBJ2-5, with D possibly being TRBD1 (6 bases). The germline gives CDR1 MDHEN, CDR2 SYDVKM. The CDR3 length is 14 residues. The ends were cut back, 6 bases at V and 5 bases at J, with 16 bases in the middle. This chain's CDR3 is CASRSWGLGETQYF. The CDR3 nucleotides are TGTGCCAGCAGGTCGTGGGGGCTGGGCGAGACCCAGTACTTC.

This chain connects TRBV25-1 to TRBJ1-6, with TRBD1 as a possible D gene (5 bases). The V gene lost 8 bases and the J gene lost 6 bases, with 11 bases spanning the gap. The CDR3 runs 13 residues. Germline CDR1 MGHDK, CDR2 SYGVNS. The CDR3 region has the DNA TGTGCCAGCTCCCGAGGGGTTAATTCACCCCTCCACTTT. Its protein is CASSRGVNSPLHF.

The chain links TRBV11-2 to TRBJ2-7, with TRBD2 matching over 13 bases. V gave up 5 bases and J gave up 0 bases; unmatched junction bases: 7. The germline V gene encodes CDR1 SGHAT and CDR2 FQNNGV. The CDR3 has 17 residues. This CDR3 reads CASSPGLAGRGSYEQYF. The DNA of the CDR3 is TGTGCCAGCAGCCCGGGACTAGCGGGGAGAGGCTCCTACGAGCAGTACTTC.

The rearrangement joins TRBV28 to TRBJ2-7, with TRBD1 matching over 9 bases. Germline V CDR1 and CDR2: MDHEN, SYDVKM. J lost 3 bases, V lost 4 bases, and 4 bases had no gene match. The CDR3 consists of 14 residues. CDR3 DNA: TGTGCCAGCAGTTATGGACAGGGGCACTACGAGCAGTACTTC. Protein: CASSYGQGHYEQYF.

This clone was recorded once. This chain links TRBV19 with TRBJ1-1; D is unclear. The V end was cut by 3 bases, the J end by 0 bases, with 14 bases between. Germline V gives CDR1 LNHDA, CDR2 SQIVND (reference sequence). The CDR3 covers 16 residues. CDR3 loop: CASSMDPVSMNTEAFF. CDR3 nucleotides: TGTGCCAGTAGTATGGATCCAGTCTCTATGAACACTGAAGCTTTCTTT.

This CDR3 reads CATSRLQGISYEQYF. The DNA for the CDR3 is TGTGCCACCAGCAGGTTACAGGGAATCTCCTACGAGCAGTACTTC. The rearrangement uses TRBV15 and TRBJ2-7; D possibly corresponds to TRBD1 (6 bases). The CDR3 consists of 15 residues. Germline-derived CDR1 and CDR2 are LNHNV and YYDKDF (reference sequence). V gave up 3 bases and J gave up 0 bases, with 12 bases separating them.

The CDR3 bases are TGTGCCAGCAGCGAGTCGGGCTCCTACGAGCAGTACTTC. This gives the protein CASSESGSYEQYF. The chain employs TRBV7-3 and TRBJ2-7; D is uncertain. The CDR3 spans 13 residues. CDR1 is SGHTA, CDR2 FQGTGA, per germline. V was trimmed by 5 bases and J by 0 bases, leaving 8 bases between them.

This clone was detected only once. CDR3 nucleotides: TGTGCCAGCAGCGGGCGGACTCGAGATACGCAGTATTTT. It encodes CASSGRTRDTQYF. The chain joins TRBV7-9 to TRBJ2-3, with D perhaps matching TRBD2 (5 bases). V lost 5 bases, J lost 5 bases, and 11 bases lay in between. The V gene's germline CDR1 is SEHNR and CDR2 FQNEAQ (reference sequence). CDR3 size: 13 residues.

This chain joins TRBV28 and TRBJ2-7; D is tentatively TRBD1 or TRBD2 (6 bases each). Trimming removed 7 bases at V and 3 bases at J, with 13 bases between. The germline V gene encodes CDR1 MDHEN and CDR2 SYDVKM. The CDR3 spans 13 residues. This CDR3 reads CASTEGGIYEQYF. CDR3 sequence (DNA): TGTGCCAGCACGGAGGGGGGAATCTACGAGCAGTACTTC.

The CDR3 loop is CASSQGWGYTF. In DNA form, the CDR3 reads TGTGCCAGCAGCCAGGGTTGGGGCTACACCTTC. V usage is TRBV5-6 and J usage is TRBJ1-2; tentative D call: TRBD1 (5 bases). CDR3 length: 11 residues. Germline V lookup: CDR1 SGHDT, CDR2 YYEEEE. Trimming removed 4 bases from V and 8 bases from J, with 9 bases in between.

The count of this clone is one. Here the CDR3 reads CASSILSVGREAFF. The CDR3 bases are TGCGCCAGCAGTATATTGTCCGTGGGCCGTGAAGCTTTCTTT. The genes are TRBV5-1 and TRBJ1-1; D gene uncertain. Trimming removed 5 bases at V and 7 bases at J, with 18 bases between. The CDR3 sequence is 14 residues long. Germline loops: CDR1 SGHRS, CDR2 YFSETQ.

The gene calls are TRBV27 and TRBJ1-5; weak D call: TRBD1 (6 bases). The CDR3 contains 15 residues. V lost 3 bases, J lost 4 bases, and 13 bases lay in between. The V gene's germline CDR1 is MNHEY and CDR2 SMNVEV (reference sequence). In DNA form, the CDR3 reads TGTGCCAGCAGTTTTTGGGGGGGCGCGAATCAGCCCCAGCATTTT. It codes for CASSFWGGANQPQHF.

This chain connects TRBV4-1 to TRBJ2-7; D is unclear. V was cut by 0 bases and J by 0 bases, with 9 bases left in between. Germline V CDR1 and CDR2: MGHRA, YSYEKL. The CDR3 is made up of 15 amino acids. The CDR3 DNA follows: TGCGCCAGCAGCCAAGACGTCAGGATCTCCTACGAGCAGTACTTC. This gives the protein CASSQDVRISYEQYF.